A selection of T cell receptor beta chains follows, all from one sample in a study of human versus mouse CDR3 diversity and MHC coevolution. Sequencing used immunoSEQ multiplex PCR; TCRdb keeps in-frame clones, though not all of them. The sample lists about 73,000 clones; around 93% were seen once. The sequenced sample was naive CD4+ T cells from blood. The receptors here all came from a person aged 30 to 70 in good health. The CDR3 runs from the conserved cysteine through the conserved F or W. D genes are given only for firm matches. Size is omitted from some rows. Given values are once, few, many or a class for expanded clones.

v_gene	d_gene	j_gene	abundance	CDR3nt	CDR3aa
TRBV5-1	.	TRBJ1-2	.	TGCGCCAGCAGCACAGGGAACTATGGCTACACCTTC	CASSTGNYGYTF
TRBV29-1	TRBD2	TRBJ2-3	.	TGCAGCGTGAGATTCAGCGGGGGGAACGCACGGAGCACAGATACGCAGTATTTT	CSVRFSGGNARSTDTQYF
TRBV6-5	.	TRBJ2-6	.	TGTGCCAGCAGCGCCCAGTACTCTGGGGCCAACGTCCTGACTTTC	CASSAQYSGANVLTF
TRBV6-6	TRBD1	TRBJ2-2	.	TGTGCCAGCAGTTGGGTGGGACAGGGGGTCGGGGAGCTGTTTTTT	CASSWVGQGVGELFF
TRBV5-1	TRBD2	TRBJ2-7	.	TGCGCCAGCAGCTCTCCGGGACTAGCAGGCGAGCAGTACTTC	CASSSPGLAGEQYF
TRBV4-1	TRBD1	TRBJ2-5	.	TGCGCCAGCAGCCAAGATCCCGGGACAGAAGTCGGGACCCAGTACTTC	CASSQDPGTEVGTQYF
TRBV2	.	TRBJ1-2	.	TGTGCCAGCAGTGACAGGGCCCGCTATGGCTACACCTTC	CASSDRARYGYTF
TRBV7-9	.	TRBJ2-7	.	TGTGCCAGCAGCTTAGATGCGGGGAGCAACGAGCAGTACTTC	CASSLDAGSNEQYF
TRBV6-1	TRBD2	TRBJ2-1	.	TGTGCCAGCCGGGGGGGGTTCAGCTCCTACAATGAGCAGTTCTTC	CASRGGFSSYNEQFF
TRBV30	.	TRBJ1-4	.	TGTGCCTGGAGCCGGGGGGGGGCAGGGAATGAAAAACTGTTTTTT	CAWSRGGAGNEKLFF
TRBV11-3	.	TRBJ2-1	.	TGTGCCAGCACGAGCCGGGACTCCTACAATGAGCAGTTCTTC	CASTSRDSYNEQFF
TRBV5-1	.	TRBJ2-2	.	TGCGCCAGCAGCTTGGCGCAGGGGGGAACCGGGGAGCTGTTTTTT	CASSLAQGGTGELFF
TRBV6-1	.	TRBJ2-1	.	TGTGCCAGCAGTGCTATTCCACTACTTTTCGATGAGCAGTTCTTC	CASSAIPLLFDEQFF
TRBV2	.	TRBJ1-6	.	TGTGCCAGCAGCCCGGATAATTCACCCCTCCACTTT	CASSPDNSPLHF
TRBV9	TRBD2	TRBJ2-5	.	TGTGCCAGCAGCGCCCGGGGGGGACATGAGACCCAGTACTTC	CASSARGGHETQYF
TRBV10-2	TRBD2	TRBJ2-3	.	TGCGCCAGCAAGACTAGCGCTACAGATACGCAGTATTTT	CASKTSATDTQYF
TRBV27	.	TRBJ2-2	.	TGTGCCAGCGGCCGCAGGGGCGGGGAGCTGTTTTTT	CASGRRGGELFF
TRBV5-6	.	TRBJ2-7	.	TGTGCCAGCAGCTTGAAAGGGCGGCGTTCGGGATTGTTCCTCTACGAGCAGTACTTC	CASSLKGRRSGLFLYEQYF
TRBV25-1	.	TRBJ1-1	once	TGTGCCAGCAGCCTTCTGGAGGCTTTCTTT	CASSLLEAFF
TRBV6-1	.	TRBJ1-1	.	TGTGCCAGCAGGACGACAGGGAACACTGAAGCTTTCTTT	CASRTTGNTEAFF
TRBV18	TRBD1	TRBJ2-7	.	TGTGCCAGCTCCAGGACAGGGACCTACGAGCAGTACTTC	CASSRTGTYEQYF
TRBV9	TRBD2	TRBJ2-3	.	TGTGCCAGCAGCGTAACTAGCGGGGGGGCCACAGATACGCAGTATTTT	CASSVTSGGATDTQYF
TRBV18	.	TRBJ2-6	.	TGTGCCAGCTCACGGGTACAGGTTAACTCTGGGGCCAACGTCCTGACTTTC	CASSRVQVNSGANVLTF
TRBV11-2	.	TRBJ1-2	.	TGTGCCAGCAGCTTACCTTCCCGGGAGGACAAGGGAAGCTACTATGGCTACACCTTC	CASSLPSREDKGSYYGYTF
TRBV19	TRBD2	TRBJ2-5	.	TGTGCCAGTTCGTCTAGCGGGGTCCAAGAGACCCAGTACTTC	CASSSSGVQETQYF
TRBV9	TRBD1	TRBJ2-7	.	TGTGCCAGCAGCGTAGGAGGGACAGCCTTCGGGGAGCAGTACTTC	CASSVGGTAFGEQYF
TRBV30	TRBD1	TRBJ2-7	.	TGTGCCTGGAGCGACGAGGGGGACAGGGGGAGAAGCGAGCAGTACTTC	CAWSDEGDRGRSEQYF
TRBV5-6	.	TRBJ1-1	.	TGTGCCAGCAGCGGACGGCGGGTTATGAACACTGAAGCTTTCTTT	CASSGRRVMNTEAFF
TRBV19	TRBD1	TRBJ1-1	.	TGTGCCAGTAGTGACAGGGGACAGGGCAACACTGAAGCTTTCTTT	CASSDRGQGNTEAFF
TRBV28	.	TRBJ2-1	.	TGTGCCAGCACCCAGGGGCGGCTTATGAGCTCCTACAATGAGCAGTTCTTC	CASTQGRLMSSYNEQFF
TRBV19	TRBD1	TRBJ2-5	few	TGTGCCAGTAGCAGAAGCCCCCGGACAGGGGGAGAGACCCAGTACTTC	CASSRSPRTGGETQYF
TRBV5-5	.	TRBJ2-2	.	TGTGCCAGCAGCCCCGGACTGAGTGCCGGGGAGCTGTTTTTT	CASSPGLSAGELFF
TRBV6-1	TRBD1	TRBJ1-2	.	TGTGCCAGCAACGAACAGGGGCGCGGAGGCTACACCTTC	CASNEQGRGGYTF
TRBV6-1	TRBD1	TRBJ2-1	.	TGTGCCAGCAACCGGGACAGGGGGGGATATGAGCAGTTCTTC	CASNRDRGGYEQFF
TRBV10-2	TRBD2	TRBJ2-1	.	TGCGCCAGCAGACCGACGTCCGGACTAGCCCATGAGCAGTTCTTC	CASRPTSGLAHEQFF
TRBV11-2	TRBD2	TRBJ2-2	.	TGTGCCAGCAGCTTAGTAGGCGGGAGGGCCGCCGGGGAGCTGTTTTTT	CASSLVGGRAAGELFF
TRBV27	TRBD1	TRBJ1-2	.	TGTGCCAGCAGTTTAAGGGACAGCTCTGGCTACACCTTC	CASSLRDSSGYTF
TRBV11-2	.	TRBJ2-7	.	TGTGCCAGCAGCTTAGGAGCGTACGAGCAGTACTTC	CASSLGAYEQYF
TRBV28	TRBD1	TRBJ2-7	.	TGTGCCAGCAGTCCCCCACAGGGGACCTACGAGCAGTACTTC	CASSPPQGTYEQYF
TRBV18	TRBD1	TRBJ1-2	.	TGTGCCAGCTCACCCCCCGGGACAGGGGGAAACTATGGCTACACCTTC	CASSPPGTGGNYGYTF